This T cell receptor (beta chain) was profiled in a study of cytomegalovirus exposure and HLA in healthy donors. The PCR contained 60 Vbeta and 13 Jbeta primers. Method: immunoSEQ multiplex PCR; TCRdb's copy keeps in-frame clones and lacks some. This table has about 83,000 clones, 75% to 85% appearing once. Trimming removed 0 bases from V and 10 bases from J; junction bases left unmatched: 13. The CDR3 sequence is 17 residues long. Germline loops: CDR1 MGHRA, CDR2 YSYEKL. The material sequenced was PBMCs. This sequence originates from a woman aged 25 to 39 in good health and CMV-seronegative. The gene calls are TRBV4-1 and TRBJ2-1; 9 nucleotides agree with TRBD2. CDR3 nucleotides: TGCGCCAGCAGCCAAGACTCGAGGGGCGGGGGGGCAAGGGAGCAGTTCTTC. It specifies CASSQDSRGGGAREQFF.